What follows are 5 T cell receptor beta chains derived from one specimen sequenced in a study of blood T cell repertoires in COVID-19. Assay: immunoSEQ multiplex PCR; the TCRdb copy retains only in-frame clones and omits some. There are 70,000 or so clones in the sample; roughly 80% occur only once, and approximately 20% lies in the top ten. Sequences were obtained from peripheral blood. All receptors come from a human donor in a cohort sampled during active COVID-19.

The rearrangement joins TRBV2 to TRBJ2-5, with 11 bases matching TRBD1. The CDR3 extends over 14 amino acids. Trimming removed 7 bases from V and 4 bases from J; junction bases left unmatched: 5. Germline values: CDR1 SNHLY, CDR2 FYNNEI. The CDR3 nucleotides read TGTGCCAGCAAAGGACAGGGGGCGAGAGAGACCCAGTACTTC. This encodes CASKGQGARETQYF.

This CDR3 is CASSHEASGIVNTDTQYF. The CDR3 region has the DNA TGTGCCAGCAGCCATGAGGCTAGCGGGATTGTCAACACAGATACGCAGTATTTT. The chain links TRBV3-1 (or the pseudogene TRBV3-2) to TRBJ2-3; 9 bases map to TRBD2. CDR3 size: 18 residues. Looked up from germline, CDR1 is LGHDT and CDR2 is YNNKEL (reference sequence). J lost 2 bases, V lost 3 bases, and 12 bases had no gene match.

The chain uses TRBV5-4 and TRBJ1-4, with D hard to call. V was cut by 8 bases and J by 7 bases, with 15 bases left in between. CDR3 length: 13 amino acids. The germline V gene has CDR1 SGHNT and CDR2 YYREEE (reference sequence). The CDR3 here is CASLPGRSEKLFF. CDR3 sequence (DNA): TGTGCCAGTCTCCCTGGGCGCAGTGAAAAACTGTTTTTT. The variable domain in full, with the rest retrieved from reference TRBV5-4 and TRBJ1-4, is ETGVTQSPTHLIKTRGQQVTLRCSSQSGHNTVSWYQQALGQGPQFIFQYYREEENGRGNFPPRFSGLQFPNYSSELNVNALELDDSALYLCASLPGRSEKLFFGSGTQLSVL.

The V and J genes are TRBV5-4 and TRBJ2-5, with a possible D match to TRBD1 (6 bases). Germline values: CDR1 SGHNT, CDR2 YYREEE (reference sequence). Deletions cut 0 bases from V and 2 bases from J, with 11 bases between. The CDR3 extends over 15 amino acids. As DNA, the CDR3 is TGTGCCAGCAGCTTGGTTAACAGGGTACAAGAGACCCAGTACTTC. Translating it yields CASSLVNRVQETQYF.

This chain uses TRBV19 with TRBJ2-3; D might be TRBD2 (6 bases). CDR3 length equals 16 residues. Per germline, CDR1 LNHDA and CDR2 SQIVND (reference sequence). The ends were cut back, 6 bases at V and 3 bases at J, with 19 bases in the middle. In DNA, the CDR3 is TGTGCCAGTAGAACCGCTAGGGGAGGATGGACAGATACGCAGTATTTT. Translating gives CASRTARGGWTDTQYF.